This T cell receptor (beta chain) was retrieved from a study of T cells after yellow fever vaccination. The CDR3 is 14 amino acids. Germline CDR1 is SNHLY and CDR2 is FYNNEI. Trimming removed 2 bases from V and 4 bases from J, with 10 bases in between. TCRdb re-called the 5' RACE reads with MiXCR, one entry per CDR3 protein. The sample yields hundreds of thousands of distinct CDR3 sequences, around 4.9% seen once. The TCR originated in a young man who received the YFV17D yellow fever vaccine. This specimen was CD4+ T cells sorted from PBMCs, taken on the day of the yellow fever booster vaccination. The V and J genes are TRBV2 and TRBJ2-3; no clear D. The CDR3: CASSERVGPDTQYF. In nucleotides, the CDR3 is TGTGCCAGCAGTGAAAGGGTAGGCCCAGATACGCAGTATTTT. Using reference TRBV2 and TRBJ2-3 for the parts outside the CDR3, the full variable domain is EPEVTQTPSHQVTQMGQEVILRCVPISNHLYFYWYRQILGQKVEFLVSFYNNEISEKSEIFDDQFSVERPDGSNFTLKIRSTKLEDSAMYFCASSERVGPDTQYFGPGTRLTVL.